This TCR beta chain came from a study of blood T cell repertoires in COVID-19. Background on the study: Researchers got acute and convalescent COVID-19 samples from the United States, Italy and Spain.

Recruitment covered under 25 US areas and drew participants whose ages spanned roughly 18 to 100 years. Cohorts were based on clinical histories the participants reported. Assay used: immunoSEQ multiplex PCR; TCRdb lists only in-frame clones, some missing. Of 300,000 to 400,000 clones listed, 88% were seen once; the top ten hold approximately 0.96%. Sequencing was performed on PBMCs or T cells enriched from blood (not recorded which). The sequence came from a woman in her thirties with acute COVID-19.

In DNA form, the CDR3 reads TGCAGCGTTGGTGGGACCAGGGGGCTCGGAAACACCATATATTTT. This codes for CSVGGTRGLGNTIYF. V usage is TRBV29-1 and J usage is TRBJ1-3, with 8 bases identical to TRBD1. Trimming removed 4 bases from V and 4 bases from J; junction bases left unmatched: 9. CDR3 length: 15 residues. Germline V gene lookup returns CDR1 SQVTM and CDR2 ANQGSEA.